The subject of this entry is one T cell receptor (beta chain). This sample is drawn from a study of beta chain features in type 1 diabetes. TCRB transcripts that were expressed got sequenced, as all of the isolated RNA had been reverse transcribed. Some clones are missing from TCRdb's copy, which holds only in-frame ones; the method was immunoSEQ multiplex PCR. The data contain about 38,000 clones, roughly two thirds of them singletons. The source of this sequence is a woman aged 25-40 years in good health. The sequenced sample consisted of Tregs from blood.

CDR3 nucleotide sequence: TGCGCCAGCAGCCAAGCCCACAGGGGGCTAGACTATGGCTACACCTTC. This codes for CASSQAHRGLDYGYTF. The chain is built from TRBV4-3 and TRBJ1-2; 9 bases agree with TRBD1. The CDR3 is 16 residues long. Germline V gene sequence: CDR1 LGHNA, CDR2 YSLEER. V gave up 1 base and J gave up 3 bases; unmatched junction bases: 6.